This is a list of T cell receptor beta chains from one sample in a study of PD-1 blockade in classical Hodgkin lymphoma. Assay: immunoSEQ multiplex PCR; the TCRdb copy retains only in-frame clones and omits some. The table includes around 90,000 clones, just under 80% detected once. Sample: peripheral blood mononuclear cells (PBMCs), taken before the fourth cycle of nivolumab. Receptor source: a human donor with classical Hodgkin lymphoma. Both conserved end residues are part of each CDR3. D genes are given only for firm matches. The listing skips clone size in some rows; elsewhere it reads once, few, many or a size class.

-	TRBJ1-5	TRBV11-2	-	CASSTGINQPQHF	TGTGCCAGCAGCACCGGGATCAATCAGCCCCAGCATTTT
few	TRBJ1-1	TRBV4-1	-	CASSQDRDTAFF	TGCGCCAGCAGCCAAGATAGGGACACGGCTTTCTTT
once	TRBJ2-6	TRBV6-6	-	CASKGLLYSGANVLTF	TGTGCCAGCAAGGGCCTTTTATACTCTGGGGCCAACGTCCTGACTTTC
once	TRBJ1-2	TRBV6-6	-	CASSYSTGTYGYTF	TGTGCCAGCAGTTACTCCACAGGGACCTATGGCTACACCTTC
few	TRBJ2-3	TRBV7-2	TRBD2	CASSSLLTGTTGTDTQYF	TGTGCCAGCAGCTCCCTCCTCACCGGGACTACCGGCACAGATACGCAGTATTTT
-	TRBJ2-7	TRBV5-6	-	CASSLMRGYRYEQYF	TGTGCCAGCAGCTTGATGAGGGGCTACCGTTACGAGCAGTACTTC
-	TRBJ1-1	TRBV4-1	-	CASSLRYGTEAFF	TGCGCCAGCAGCCTCAGATACGGCACTGAAGCTTTCTTT
-	TRBJ1-1	TRBV10-3	TRBD1	CAIRGTATEAFF	TGTGCCATCAGAGGGACAGCTACTGAAGCTTTCTTT
-	TRBJ2-1	TRBV5-1	TRBD2	CASSLPGTSGGNEQFF	TGCGCCAGCAGCCTCCCGGGGACTAGCGGGGGCAATGAGCAGTTCTTC
-	TRBJ2-3	TRBV25-1	-	CASSEGVEGRGSTDTQYF	TGTGCCAGCAGTGAGGGCGTGGAGGGGCGGGGTTCCACAGATACGCAGTATTTT
-	TRBJ2-7	TRBV7-9	-	CASSATQVGEQYF	TGTGCCAGCAGCGCGACACAGGTCGGCGAGCAGTACTTC
-	TRBJ2-7	TRBV12-5	TRBD1	CASGFGTGYEQYF	TGTGCTAGTGGTTTTGGGACAGGCTACGAGCAGTACTTC
few	TRBJ1-2	TRBV7-9	TRBD1	CASSQGAGVHYGYTF	TGTGCCAGCAGCCAGGGGGCAGGGGTTCACTATGGCTACACCTTC
-	TRBJ2-1	TRBV6-1	TRBD2	CASSEGRGSYNEQFF	TGTGCCAGCAGTGAGGGGCGGGGGTCCTACAATGAGCAGTTCTTC
-	TRBJ1-5	TRBV6-6	TRBD1	CASSHPDRGLNQPQHF	TGTGCCAGCAGCCACCCAGACAGGGGGCTGAATCAGCCCCAGCATTTT
-	TRBJ1-1	TRBV11-3	-	CASSLALNTEAFF	TGTGCCAGCAGCTTAGCCCTTAACACTGAAGCTTTCTTT
-	TRBJ1-3	TRBV19	-	CASSTRQYSSGNTIYF	TGTGCCAGTAGCACTCGACAGTATAGCTCTGGAAACACCATATATTTT
few	TRBJ2-7	TRBV6-4	-	CASSPEGGPYEQYF	TGTGCCAGCAGTCCCGAGGGCGGACCCTACGAGCAGTACTTC
-	TRBJ1-1	TRBV7-6	-	CASSLDPGGTEAFF	TGTGCCAGCAGCTTAGACCCCGGCGGAACTGAAGCTTTCTTT
-	TRBJ2-5	TRBV27	-	CASSLLETQYF	TGTGCCAGCAGTTTATTGGAGACCCAGTACTTC
-	TRBJ1-2	TRBV10-2	TRBD1	CASSPGTGLNYGYTF	TGCGCCAGCAGCCCCGGGACAGGGCTTAACTATGGCTACACCTTC
-	TRBJ2-3	TRBV7-9	TRBD2	CASSFGTSGASTDTQYF	TGTGCCAGCAGCTTTGGGACTAGCGGAGCTAGCACAGATACGCAGTATTTT
-	TRBJ1-4	TRBV11-2	-	CASSPLRNEKLFF	TGTGCCAGCAGCCCCTTGCGTAATGAAAAACTGTTTTTT
-	TRBJ2-1	TRBV5-3	TRBD2	CARSLGQVPRTSGSRLWDNEQFF	TGTGCCAGAAGCTTGGGACAGGTCCCCCGGACTAGCGGGAGTAGGTTATGGGACAATGAGCAGTTCTTC
-	TRBJ1-1	TRBV28	-	CASSQGGTEAFF	TGTGCCAGCAGCCAGGGCGGCACTGAAGCTTTCTTT
-	TRBJ2-5	TRBV5-1	-	CASSLEGGQETQYF	TGCGCCAGCAGCTTGGAAGGGGGGCAAGAGACCCAGTACTTC
-	TRBJ2-5	TRBV2	-	CASSEGIRLRGGMETQYF	TGTGCCAGCAGTGAAGGAATTAGGTTGAGGGGGGGGATGGAGACCCAGTACTTC
few	TRBJ2-2	TRBV18	-	CASSPAWGDTGELFF	TGTGCCAGCTCACCAGCCTGGGGAGACACCGGGGAGCTGTTTTTT
-	TRBJ2-7	TRBV9	-	CASSVGGSTSYEQYF	TGTGCCAGCAGCGTTGGGGGATCCACCTCCTACGAGCAGTACTTC
once	TRBJ1-1	TRBV5-1	-	CASSPQPGTNTEAFF	TGCGCCAGCAGCCCCCAGCCGGGAACCAACACTGAAGCTTTCTTT
-	TRBJ2-7	TRBV10-3	TRBD1	CALAPGQGAHEQYF	TGTGCCCTCGCTCCCGGACAGGGGGCCCACGAGCAGTACTTC
-	TRBJ1-4	TRBV9	-	CASSVGWGAWANEKLFF	TGTGCCAGCAGCGTAGGGTGGGGTGCGTGGGCTAATGAAAAACTGTTTTTT
-	TRBJ2-7	TRBV6-5	TRBD2	CASTVTGLAGREQYF	TGTGCCAGCACCGTCACGGGACTAGCGGGCCGCGAGCAGTACTTC
-	TRBJ2-7	TRBV7-2	-	CASSSGRGLEGAHEQYF	TGTGCCAGCAGCTCTGGAAGGGGGTTGGAGGGGGCCCACGAGCAGTACTTC
-	TRBJ2-2	TRBV10-3	-	CAISAGVTGELFF	TGTGCCATCAGTGCAGGGGTCACCGGGGAGCTGTTTTTT
-	TRBJ2-5	TRBV2	-	CASRGEVLETQYF	TGTGCCAGCAGGGGTGAAGTTCTCGAGACCCAGTACTTC
-	TRBJ1-2	TRBV6-6	TRBD1	CASSQGGKGRGYTF	TGTGCCAGCAGCCAAGGGGGCAAGGGACGTGGCTACACCTTC
once	TRBJ2-3	TRBV27	TRBD2	CASSKASGWSTDTQYF	TGTGCCAGCAGCAAGGCTAGCGGCTGGAGCACAGATACGCAGTATTTT
-	TRBJ2-7	TRBV19	-	CASSMRDRGYEQYF	TGTGCCAGTAGTATGCGGGATCGAGGGTACGAGCAGTACTTC
-	TRBJ2-1	TRBV11-2	TRBD2	CASSPRTSGRVYNEQFF	TGTGCCAGCAGCCCCCGGACTAGCGGGAGGGTCTACAATGAGCAGTTCTTC
-	TRBJ1-5	TRBV6-1	-	CASSEQPGSNQPQHF	TGTGCCAGCAGTGAGCAACCGGGGTCCAATCAGCCCCAGCATTTT
-	TRBJ2-5	TRBV6-5	TRBD2	CASSYASGKETQYF	TGTGCCAGCAGTTACGCTAGCGGGAAAGAGACCCAGTACTTC
-	TRBJ1-1	TRBV7-2	TRBD1	CASSLLAGTENTEAFF	TGTGCCAGCAGCTTATTGGCCGGGACAGAGAACACTGAAGCTTTCTTT
-	TRBJ2-3	TRBV25-1	TRBD2	CASRGDYSTDTQYF	TGTGCCAGCAGAGGGGACTACAGCACAGATACGCAGTATTTT
-	TRBJ2-5	TRBV19	-	CASSIFIQETQYF	TGTGCCAGTAGTATTTTTATACAAGAGACCCAGTACTTC
-	TRBJ1-2	TRBV2	-	CASSEIPGPNYGYTF	TGTGCCAGCAGTGAAATCCCAGGGCCCAACTATGGCTACACCTTC
-	TRBJ2-5	TRBV5-6	TRBD2	CASSWTSGGRETQYF	TGTGCCAGCAGCTGGACTAGCGGGGGTAGAGAGACCCAGTACTTC
once	TRBJ2-7	TRBV19	-	CASSIADGSSYEQYF	TGTGCCAGTAGTATAGCCGACGGAAGCTCCTACGAGCAGTACTTC
few	TRBJ2-3	TRBV9	-	CASSVADWGNRRTDTQYF	TGTGCCAGCAGCGTAGCTGATTGGGGGAACAGACGCACAGATACGCAGTATTTT
-	TRBJ2-3	TRBV11-1	-	CASSLRDPVTDTQYF	TGTGCCAGCAGCTTAAGGGACCCCGTCACAGATACGCAGTATTTT
-	TRBJ2-3	TRBV25-1	-	CASRTEFTDTQYF	TGTGCCAGCCGAACAGAGTTCACAGATACGCAGTATTTT
-	TRBJ2-5	TRBV4-2	-	CASSQDRVTQYF	TGTGCCAGCAGCCAAGATCGGGTGACCCAGTACTTC
-	TRBJ2-1	TRBV10-3	-	CAISESVSYNEQFF	TGTGCCATCAGTGAGTCGGTGTCTTACAATGAGCAGTTCTTC
-	TRBJ1-2	TRBV7-9	TRBD1	CASSQRESGGVQDGYTF	TGTGCCAGCAGCCAGAGGGAATCAGGGGGCGTTCAGGATGGCTACACCTTC